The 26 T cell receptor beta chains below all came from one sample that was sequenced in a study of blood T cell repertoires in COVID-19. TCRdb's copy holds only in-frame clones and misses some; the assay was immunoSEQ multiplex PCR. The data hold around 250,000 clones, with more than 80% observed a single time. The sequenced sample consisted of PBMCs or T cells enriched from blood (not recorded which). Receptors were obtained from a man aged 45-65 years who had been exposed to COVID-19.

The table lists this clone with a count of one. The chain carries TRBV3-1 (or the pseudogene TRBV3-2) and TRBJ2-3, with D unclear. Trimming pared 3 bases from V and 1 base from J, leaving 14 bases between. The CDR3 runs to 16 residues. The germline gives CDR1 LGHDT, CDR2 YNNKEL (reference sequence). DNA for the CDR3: TGTGCCAGCAGCCAGAGACGAACAGTAGGCACAGATACGCAGTATTTT. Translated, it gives CASSQRRTVGTDTQYF.

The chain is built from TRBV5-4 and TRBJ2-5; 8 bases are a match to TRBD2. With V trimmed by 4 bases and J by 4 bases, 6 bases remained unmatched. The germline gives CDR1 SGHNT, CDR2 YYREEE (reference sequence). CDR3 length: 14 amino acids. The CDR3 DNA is TGTGCCAGCAGCCCCCTGGCGGGAGGAGAGACCCAGTACTTC. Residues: CASSPLAGGETQYF.

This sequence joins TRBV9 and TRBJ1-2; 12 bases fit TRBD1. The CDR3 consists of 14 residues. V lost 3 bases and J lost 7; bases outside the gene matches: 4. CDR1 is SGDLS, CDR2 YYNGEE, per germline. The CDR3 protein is CASSAGTGGLGYTF. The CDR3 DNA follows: TGTGCCAGCAGCGCCGGGACAGGGGGCCTTGGCTACACCTTC.

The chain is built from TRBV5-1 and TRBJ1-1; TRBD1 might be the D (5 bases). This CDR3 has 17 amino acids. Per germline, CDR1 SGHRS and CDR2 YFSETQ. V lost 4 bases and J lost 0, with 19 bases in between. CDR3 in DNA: TGCGCCAGCAGCCGGACGGGGGTGGTGGATTTGAACACTGAAGCTTTCTTT. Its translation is CASSRTGVVDLNTEAFF.

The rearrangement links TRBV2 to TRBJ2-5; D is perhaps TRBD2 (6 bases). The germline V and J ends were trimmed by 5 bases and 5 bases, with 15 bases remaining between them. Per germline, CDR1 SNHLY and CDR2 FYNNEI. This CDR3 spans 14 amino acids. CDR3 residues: CASSLQVLAETQYF. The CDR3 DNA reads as TGTGCCAGCAGTCTCCAGGTCCTAGCGGAGACCCAGTACTTC.

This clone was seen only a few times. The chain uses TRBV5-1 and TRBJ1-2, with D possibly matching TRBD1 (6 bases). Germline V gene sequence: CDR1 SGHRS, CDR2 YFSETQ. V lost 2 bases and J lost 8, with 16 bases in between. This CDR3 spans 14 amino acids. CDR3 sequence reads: CASSLPGEYRGYTF. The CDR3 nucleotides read TGCGCCAGCAGCTTACCAGGGGAGTATCGAGGCTACACCTTC.

CDR3 loop: CASSQRVGSNEQFF. Written as DNA, the CDR3 is TGTGCCAGCAGCCAAAGGGTAGGGAGCAATGAGCAGTTCTTC. The V call is TRBV3-1 (or the pseudogene TRBV3-2), the J call TRBJ2-1, with a weak D call TRBD2 (5 bases). From germline, CDR1 is LGHDT and CDR2 YNNKEL (reference sequence). This CDR3 is built from 14 residues. Between the trimmed V and J ends, which lost 2 bases and 6 bases, there was a span of 11 bases.

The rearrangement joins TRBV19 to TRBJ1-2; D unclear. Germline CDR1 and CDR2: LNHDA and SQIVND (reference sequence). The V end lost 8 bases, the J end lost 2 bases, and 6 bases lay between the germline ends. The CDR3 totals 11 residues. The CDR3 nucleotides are TGTGCCAGTCGGTGGAACTATGGCTACACCTTC. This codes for CASRWNYGYTF.

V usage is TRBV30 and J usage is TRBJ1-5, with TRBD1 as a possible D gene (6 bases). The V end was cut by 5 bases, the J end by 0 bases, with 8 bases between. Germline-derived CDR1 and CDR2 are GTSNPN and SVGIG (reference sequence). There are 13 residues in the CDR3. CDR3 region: CAWGQFSNQPQHF. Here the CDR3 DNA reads TGTGCCTGGGGACAGTTTAGCAATCAGCCCCAGCATTTT.

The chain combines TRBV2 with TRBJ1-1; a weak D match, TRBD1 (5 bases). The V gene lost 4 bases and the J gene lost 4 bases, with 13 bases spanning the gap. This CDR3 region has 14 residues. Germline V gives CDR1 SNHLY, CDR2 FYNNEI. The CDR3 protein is CASSVRQGGTEAFF. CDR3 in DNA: TGTGCCAGCAGTGTTAGGCAGGGCGGCACTGAAGCTTTCTTT.

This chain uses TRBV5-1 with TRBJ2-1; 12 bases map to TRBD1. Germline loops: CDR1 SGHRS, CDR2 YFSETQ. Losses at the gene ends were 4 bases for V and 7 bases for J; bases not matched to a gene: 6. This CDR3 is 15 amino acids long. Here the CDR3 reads CASSLGTGGGNEQFF. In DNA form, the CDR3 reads TGCGCCAGCAGCCTAGGGACAGGGGGCGGGAATGAGCAGTTCTTC. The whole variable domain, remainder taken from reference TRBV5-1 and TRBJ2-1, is KAGVTQTPRYLIKTRGQQVTLSCSPISGHRSVSWYQQTPGQGLQFLFEYFSETQRNKGNFPGRFSGRQFSNSRSEMNVSTLELGDSALYLCASSLGTGGGNEQFFGPGTRLTVL.

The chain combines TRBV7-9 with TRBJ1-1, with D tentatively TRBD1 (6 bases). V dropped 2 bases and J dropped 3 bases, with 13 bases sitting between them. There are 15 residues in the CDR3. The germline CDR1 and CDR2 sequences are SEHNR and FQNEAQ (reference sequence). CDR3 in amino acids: CASSLFGGGYTEAFF. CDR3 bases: TGTGCCAGCAGCTTATTTGGGGGCGGTTACACTGAAGCTTTCTTT. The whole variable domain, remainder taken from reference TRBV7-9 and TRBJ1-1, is DTGVSQNPRHKITKRGQNVTFRCDPISEHNRLYWYRQTLGQGPEFLTYFQNEAQLEKSRLLSDRFSAERPKGSFSTLEIQRTEQGDSAMYLCASSLFGGGYTEAFFGQGTRLTVV.

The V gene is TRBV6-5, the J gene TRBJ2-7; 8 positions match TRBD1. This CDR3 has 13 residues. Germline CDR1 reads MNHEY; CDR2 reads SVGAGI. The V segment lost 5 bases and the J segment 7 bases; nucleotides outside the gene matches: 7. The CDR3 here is CASSPRGRWEQYF. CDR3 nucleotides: TGTGCCAGCAGTCCCAGGGGGCGCTGGGAGCAGTACTTC.

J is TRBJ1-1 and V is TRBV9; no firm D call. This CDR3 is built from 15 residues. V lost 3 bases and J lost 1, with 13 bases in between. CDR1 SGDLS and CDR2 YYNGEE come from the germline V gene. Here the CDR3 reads CASSAPTGENTEAFF. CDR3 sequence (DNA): TGTGCCAGCAGCGCGCCGACCGGGGAGAACACTGAAGCTTTCTTT.

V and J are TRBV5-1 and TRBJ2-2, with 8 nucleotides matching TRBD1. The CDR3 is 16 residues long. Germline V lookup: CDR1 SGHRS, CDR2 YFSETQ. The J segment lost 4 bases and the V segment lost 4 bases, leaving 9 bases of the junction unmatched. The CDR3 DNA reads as TGCGCCAGCAGCCGGGACGACAGGGGAGGCACCGGGGAGCTGTTTTTT. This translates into CASSRDDRGGTGELFF.

Here the CDR3 reads CASSLWRTSGNTGELFF. DNA for the CDR3: TGTGCCAGCAGTTTATGGAGGACTAGCGGGAACACCGGGGAGCTGTTTTTT. This rearrangement joins TRBV28 to TRBJ2-2; 10 bases map to TRBD2. Trimming removed 0 bases from V and 1 base from J; junction bases left unmatched: 2. Germline V gene sequence: CDR1 MDHEN, CDR2 SYDVKM. This CDR3 is built from 17 residues.

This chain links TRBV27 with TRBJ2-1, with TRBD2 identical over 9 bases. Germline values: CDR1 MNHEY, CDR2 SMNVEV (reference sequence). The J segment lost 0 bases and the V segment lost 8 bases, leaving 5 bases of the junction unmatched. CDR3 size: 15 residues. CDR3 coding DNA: TGTGCCAGCTGTAGCGGGAGAAGCTCCTACAATGAGCAGTTCTTC. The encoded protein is CASCSGRSSYNEQFF.

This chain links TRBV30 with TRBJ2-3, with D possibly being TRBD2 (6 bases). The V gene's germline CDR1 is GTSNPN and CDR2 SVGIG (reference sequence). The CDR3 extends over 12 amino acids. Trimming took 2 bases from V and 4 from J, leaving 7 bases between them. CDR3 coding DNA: TGTGCCTGGAGTCCTAGCGCAGATACGCAGTATTTT. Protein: CAWSPSADTQYF.

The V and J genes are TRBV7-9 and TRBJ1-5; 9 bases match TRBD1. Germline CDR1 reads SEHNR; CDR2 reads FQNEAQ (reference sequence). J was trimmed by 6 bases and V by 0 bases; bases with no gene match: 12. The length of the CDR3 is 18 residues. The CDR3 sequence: CASSLAVGDRVFGQPQHF. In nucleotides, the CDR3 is TGTGCCAGCAGCTTAGCTGTAGGGGACAGGGTATTTGGTCAGCCCCAGCATTTT.

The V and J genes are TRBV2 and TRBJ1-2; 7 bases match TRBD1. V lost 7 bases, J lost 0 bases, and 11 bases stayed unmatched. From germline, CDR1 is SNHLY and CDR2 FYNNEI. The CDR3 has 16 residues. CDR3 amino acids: CASTEWGTAPNYGYTF. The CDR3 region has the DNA TGTGCCAGCACCGAATGGGGGACAGCTCCTAACTATGGCTACACCTTC.

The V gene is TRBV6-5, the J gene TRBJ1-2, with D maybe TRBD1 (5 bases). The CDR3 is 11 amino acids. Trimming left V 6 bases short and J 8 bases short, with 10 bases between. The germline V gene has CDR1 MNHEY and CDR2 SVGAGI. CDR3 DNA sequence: TGTGCCAGCAGAACAAGGGGCGGCTACACCTTC. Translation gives CASRTRGGYTF.

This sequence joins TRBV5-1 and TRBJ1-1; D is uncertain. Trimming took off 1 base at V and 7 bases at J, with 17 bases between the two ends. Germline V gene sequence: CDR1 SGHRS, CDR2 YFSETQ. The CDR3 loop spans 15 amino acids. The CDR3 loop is CASSLLGIGTVEAFF. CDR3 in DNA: TGCGCCAGCAGCTTGTTGGGTATAGGAACAGTTGAAGCTTTCTTT.

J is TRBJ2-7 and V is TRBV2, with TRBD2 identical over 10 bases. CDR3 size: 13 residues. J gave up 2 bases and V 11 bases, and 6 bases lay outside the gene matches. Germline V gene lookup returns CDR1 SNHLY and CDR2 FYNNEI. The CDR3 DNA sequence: TGTGCCGGCGCTAGCGGGGGTGCCTACGAGCAGTACTTC. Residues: CAGASGGAYEQYF.

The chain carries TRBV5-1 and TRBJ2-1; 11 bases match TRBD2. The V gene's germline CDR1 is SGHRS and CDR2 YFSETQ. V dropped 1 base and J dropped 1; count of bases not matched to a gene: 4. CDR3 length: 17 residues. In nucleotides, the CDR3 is TGCGCCAGCAGCTTGAGGGGACTAGCGGCTTCCTACAATGAGCAGTTCTTC. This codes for CASSLRGLAASYNEQFF.

The DNA of the CDR3 is TGTGCCTGGAGTCCCACCGGGACAGGTGGGGAAAAACTGTTTTTT. Its protein product is CAWSPTGTGGEKLFF. The rearrangement joins TRBV30 to TRBJ1-4; TRBD1 matches at 8 bases. CDR1 and CDR2 from the germline V gene are GTSNPN and SVGIG (reference sequence). After removal of 2 bases from V and 8 bases from J, the junction contained 10 bases not matched to a gene. There are 15 residues in the CDR3.

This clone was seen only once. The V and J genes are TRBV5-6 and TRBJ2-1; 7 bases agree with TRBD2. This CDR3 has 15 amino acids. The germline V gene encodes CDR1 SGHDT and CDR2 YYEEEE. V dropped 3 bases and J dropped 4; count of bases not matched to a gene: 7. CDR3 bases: TGTGCCAGCAGCTGGGCTAGCGGAGCTTACAATGAGCAGTTCTTC. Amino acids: CASSWASGAYNEQFF. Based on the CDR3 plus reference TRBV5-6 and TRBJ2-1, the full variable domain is DAGVTQSPTHLIKTRGQQVTLRCSPKSGHDTVSWYQQALGQGPQFIFQYYEEEERQRGNFPDRFSGHQFPNYSSELNVNALLLGDSALYLCASSWASGAYNEQFFGPGTRLTVL.